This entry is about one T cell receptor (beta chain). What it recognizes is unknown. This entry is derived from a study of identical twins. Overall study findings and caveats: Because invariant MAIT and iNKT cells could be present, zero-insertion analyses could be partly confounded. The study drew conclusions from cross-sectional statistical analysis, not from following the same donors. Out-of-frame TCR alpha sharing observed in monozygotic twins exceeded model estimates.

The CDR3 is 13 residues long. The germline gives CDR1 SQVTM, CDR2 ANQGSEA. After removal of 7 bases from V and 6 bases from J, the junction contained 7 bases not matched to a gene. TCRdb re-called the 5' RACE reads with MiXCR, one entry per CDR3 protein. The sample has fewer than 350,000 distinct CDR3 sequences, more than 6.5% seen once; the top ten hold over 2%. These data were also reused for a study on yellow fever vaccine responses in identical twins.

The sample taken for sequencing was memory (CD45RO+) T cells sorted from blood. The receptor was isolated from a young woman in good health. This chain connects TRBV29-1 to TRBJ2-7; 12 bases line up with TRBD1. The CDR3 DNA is TGCAGCGCTGCGGGACAGGGGGCTCTCGAGCAGTACTTC. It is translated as CSAAGQGALEQYF.